The 14 T cell receptor beta chains presented below share a single source sample, sequenced in a study of cytotoxic CD8 clonotypes in ibrutinib-treated CLL (dated by TCRdb to the early 2020s). The time point label corresponds to: progressive disease on ibrutinib. Library generation was performed with the immunoSEQ multiplex PCR assay. TCRdb mirrors the immuneACCESS table, restricted to in-frame sequences. Some clones are absent from its copies; in checked studies, under half trace to an unresolved V gene, and the reason for the others is unknown. This sample gives 250,000 to 350,000 clones in total; roughly four fifths of them show up just once. Clones ranked in the top ten supply 5.6% of the sample. The sequences come from PBMCs, collected at disease progression, from a patient treated with ibrutinib. Source of these receptors: a human donor with chronic lymphocytic leukemia.

The table lists this clone with a count of one. V is TRBV7-9 and J is TRBJ2-1; a weak D match, TRBD1 (5 bases). V dropped 5 bases and J dropped 4 bases, with 9 bases sitting between them. Per germline, CDR1 SEHNR and CDR2 FQNEAQ (reference sequence). The CDR3 consists of 13 residues. For the CDR3, the DNA is TGTGCCAGCAGCCCTAGACAGTACAATGAGCAGTTCTTC. Translated, it gives CASSPRQYNEQFF.

The sample holds a few counts of this clone. The chain uses TRBV6-6 and TRBJ1-1, with 8 bases aligning to TRBD1. The CDR3 extends over 13 amino acids. V lost 2 bases to trimming and J lost 6 bases; unmatched junction nucleotides: 2. CDR1 is MNHNY, CDR2 SVGAGI, per germline (reference sequence). This CDR3 is CASSYQGAAEAFF. The CDR3 DNA reads TGTGCCAGCAGTTACCAGGGGGCTGCTGAAGCTTTCTTT.

This chain joins TRBV5-1 and TRBJ1-5, with TRBD1 as a possible D gene (5 bases). The V end lost 4 bases, the J end lost 2 bases, and 7 bases lay between the germline ends. There are 13 residues in the CDR3. Germline V gene data show CDR1 as SGHRS and CDR2 as YFSETQ. DNA for the CDR3: TGCGCCAGCAGCGGGGGAGGCAATCAGCCCCAGCATTTT. This codes for CASSGGGNQPQHF. The whole variable domain, remainder taken from reference TRBV5-1 and TRBJ1-5, is KAGVTQTPRYLIKTRGQQVTLSCSPISGHRSVSWYQQTPGQGLQFLFEYFSETQRNKGNFPGRFSGRQFSNSRSEMNVSTLELGDSALYLCASSGGGNQPQHFGDGTRLSIL.

This chain connects TRBV14 to TRBJ1-1; TRBD1 matches at 7 bases. The V gene end was trimmed by 5 bases and the J gene end by 4 bases; junction bases not matched to a gene: 7. The CDR3 runs 14 residues. CDR1 SGHDN and CDR2 FVKESK come from the germline V gene. The CDR3 bases are TGTGCCAGCAGCGCCTGGGACAGAGTCACTGAAGCTTTCTTT. Residues: CASSAWDRVTEAFF.

This clone was seen only a few times. The genes are TRBV29-1 and TRBJ2-5, with a weak D call TRBD1 (5 bases). Germline CDR1 is SQVTM and CDR2 is ANQGSEA. The length of the CDR3 is 11 residues. V shed 7 bases and J shed 5 bases, with 11 bases lying between them. CDR3: CSGTKGETQYF. The CDR3, as DNA: TGCAGCGGGACGAAGGGGGAGACCCAGTACTTC.

V is TRBV2 and J is TRBJ1-5; no clear D gene. The germline V gene encodes CDR1 SNHLY and CDR2 FYNNEI. The V and J ends lost 0 bases and 7 bases respectively, with 7 bases between them. The CDR3 is 13 residues long. The CDR3 reads CASSEALAQPQHF. In DNA form, the CDR3 reads TGTGCCAGCAGTGAAGCGCTTGCACAGCCCCAGCATTTT.

The chain is built from TRBV4-1 and TRBJ2-1; 10 bases match TRBD2. The germline V gene has CDR1 MGHRA and CDR2 YSYEKL. The length of the CDR3 is 16 residues. V shed 5 bases, J shed 3 bases, and the junction held 7 bases outside the gene matches. The CDR3 loop reads CASSVRTSGLYNEQFF. CDR3 DNA sequence: TGCGCCAGCAGCGTCCGGACTAGCGGCCTCTACAATGAGCAGTTCTTC.

The V and J genes are TRBV28 and TRBJ2-7; D unclear. CDR1 is MDHEN, CDR2 SYDVKM, per germline. There are 13 residues in the CDR3. Trimming removed 3 bases from V and 0 bases from J, with 6 bases in between. The CDR3 nucleotides are TGTGCCAGCAGTTTCGCGATCTCCTACGAGCAGTACTTC. It is translated as CASSFAISYEQYF.

The sample holds one count of this clone. The chain combines TRBV29-1 with TRBJ2-1, with 13 bases lining up with TRBD2. The length of the CDR3 is 19 residues. V trimming: 0 bases; J trimming: 7 bases; junction bases outside the gene matches: 15. CDR1 and CDR2 from the germline V gene are SQVTM and ANQGSEA. CDR3 sequence: CSVEDLTSGRAWGLNEQFF. The CDR3, as DNA: TGCAGCGTTGAAGATCTCACTAGCGGGAGGGCTTGGGGGTTAAATGAGCAGTTCTTC.

The chain combines TRBV2 with TRBJ1-2; a possible D gene is TRBD1 (5 bases). CDR3 length: 12 residues. Germline CDR1 is SNHLY and CDR2 is FYNNEI. Trimming cost V 6 bases and J 4 bases, with 9 bases left between them. The CDR3 region is CASRGTVYGYTF. The CDR3 DNA is TGTGCCAGCAGAGGGACGGTCTATGGCTACACCTTC.

The V gene is TRBV2, the J gene TRBJ2-1; no clear D gene. The V and J ends lost 8 bases and 7 bases respectively, with 12 bases between them. The CDR3 is 12 residues long. CDR1 SNHLY and CDR2 FYNNEI come from the germline V gene. The CDR3 nucleotides read TGTGCCAGCGGTATCAAACCAAATGAGCAGTTCTTC. Translated, it gives CASGIKPNEQFF.

The rearrangement links TRBV25-1 to TRBJ2-7; D ambiguous. The CDR3 spans 12 residues. V was cut by 1 base and J by 3 bases, with 4 bases left in between. The germline V gene has CDR1 MGHDK and CDR2 SYGVNS. The CDR3 protein is CASSELGYEQYF. The CDR3 DNA sequence: TGTGCCAGCAGTGAATTGGGCTACGAGCAGTACTTC.

This clone occurred a few times. The chain links TRBV10-3 to TRBJ2-7; D gene uncertain. The germline V gene encodes CDR1 ENHRY and CDR2 SYGVKD. V was cut by 0 bases and J by 3 bases, with 6 bases left in between. The CDR3 has 13 residues. CDR3 sequence reads: CAISESLDYEQYF. The CDR3 nucleotides are TGTGCCATCAGTGAGTCTCTAGACTACGAGCAGTACTTC.

The chain is built from TRBV6-6 and TRBJ1-2; no reliable D call. Looked up from germline, CDR1 is MNHNY and CDR2 is SVGAGI (reference sequence). This CDR3 is built from 15 residues. V shed 4 bases and J shed 1 base, with 13 bases lying between them. CDR3: CASSFRSTNNYGYTF. CDR3 DNA: TGTGCCAGCAGTTTTCGTTCGACAAATAACTATGGCTACACCTTC.